This TCR beta chain stems from a study of blood T cell repertoires in COVID-19 (dated by TCRdb to 2019 to 2021). Study-level background: Samples covering the acute and convalescent phases of COVID-19 were provided by collaborators in the United States, Italy and Spain. Nearly every sample came with metadata listing a de-identified subject ID, COVID-19 status, age in years and sex. A freely available public database, intended as a resource for researchers studying the immune response to SARS-CoV-2, is where the repertoires were released. The prospective study material was composed of cDNA or gDNA derived from T cells, B-cell-depleted T cells, or PBMCs. HLA class I and class II types, where available, came from metadata supplied by the sample provider rather than from assay-based typing. The samples were drawn from the first 160 participants of the ongoing ImmuneRACE study and from 1,254 subjects provided by 6 global collaborators. Subjects who had been exposed to COVID-19, were actively infected with it, or had recovered from it provided the deeply sampled blood TCRbeta repertoires that made up the dataset.

What the work shows at the level of the full study, not this receptor alone: Clinical and demographic metadata were provided uncurated, with the amount varying by source and participant.

The CDR3 numbers 18 residues from cysteine through phenylalanine. CDR3 DNA only is kept here, 54 bases in frame from base 1. CDR1 and CDR2, looked up from the germline V gene, are ENHRY and SYGVKD. Here V drops 4 bases and J drops 4 bases, and the junction holds 8 bases not matched to any gene. The immunoSEQ Assay, a bias-controlled multiplex PCR, was used to amplify TCRbeta CDR3 regions from genomic DNA. Per the authors' processing: Within the assay, amplification of reference gene primers was used to estimate how many nucleated cells each sample contained. To quantify the absolute abundance of each unique TCRbeta CDR3 rearrangement, sequence reads were collapsed and filtered. Productive Simpson clonality was computed per sample as the square root of Simpson's diversity index over productive rearrangements. Entries here come from immuneACCESS through TCRdb and include only in-frame sequences with V and J called. Some clones fail to appear in such tables; in the studies checked, an unresolved V gene covers under half of the shortfall, and the cause of the remainder is unknown. That table furnishes V, J and clone size, whereas the DNA furnished D and trimming. Here the sample has roughly 80,000 clones; around 86% occur a single time. Of the sample, approximately 8.7% falls within the top ten clones.

As to this clone: The target of this receptor is not known. Base qualities were left out, and no much larger clone turns up one base away.

Each collaborating institution followed its own protocols to collect whole blood in K2EDTA tubes. Collaborator samples were shipped for TCRbeta analysis as frozen whole blood, isolated PBMCs, or DNA extracted from either sample type. This sequence was found in a human donor in a cohort sampled during active COVID-19. The rearrangement joined TRBV10-3 to TRBJ2-3, with TRBD2 identical over 16 junction bases. Sequenced material: peripheral blood. This receptor has the CDR3 CAISAKAGTSGGADTQYF. DNA sequence: TGTGCCATCAGTGCGAAGGCCGGGACTAGCGGGGGGGCAGATACGCAGTATTTT.